The 9 T cell receptor beta chains given below trace back to one sample, sequenced in a study of CD8+CD57+ T cells in acquired aplastic anemia (dated by TCRdb to 2017 to 2018). The data were produced on an Illumina HiSeq 2000. Genomic DNA was used as template for profiling of TCR beta VDJ combinations and CDR3 sequences. TCRdb reworked the public reads: Q25 trimming with fastp, MiXCR clone assembly, productive beta chains retained. CDR3 protein duplicates are merged, each entry listing the most common genes and DNA. The sample table holds about 290,000 distinct CDR3 sequences, of which 50% to 65% were seen once. The ten largest clones represent around 1.3% of the sample. Flow cytometry had shown CD8+CD57+ cell expansion in the patients selected for sequencing. Sequencing was performed on sorted CD4+, CD8+, or CD8+CD57+ T cells (not recorded which) from PBMCs. The receptors shown here come from a human donor with aplastic anemia.

The chain combines TRBV13 with TRBJ2-5; unclear D gene. The V gene's germline CDR1 is PRHDT and CDR2 FYEKMQ (reference sequence). This CDR3 region has 14 residues. Trimming left V 3 bases short and J 4 bases short, with 12 bases between. The CDR3 nucleotides are TGTGCCAGCAGCTTTGTAAGTAACCGAGAGACCCAGTACTTC. Protein product: CASSFVSNRETQYF.

This clonotype was recorded many times. The V call is TRBV9, the J call TRBJ2-7; unclear D gene. V shed 0 bases and J shed 6 bases, with 19 bases lying between them. Germline-derived CDR1 and CDR2 are SGDLS and YYNGEE. There are 16 residues in the CDR3. The CDR3 bases are TGTGCCAGCAGCGTAGGAGCCCTAGGGCCCACCCTCGAGCAGTACTTC. Residues: CASSVGALGPTLEQYF.

This clonotype was seen ten or more times. The chain has TRBV6-5 and TRBJ1-2; the D is unclear. This CDR3 has 20 residues. Germline loops: CDR1 MNHEY, CDR2 SVGAGI. Trimming left V 0 bases short and J 2 bases short, with 25 bases between. CDR3 amino acids: CASSYSGLGGRSPRNYGYTF. The DNA for the CDR3 is TGTGCCAGCAGTTACTCGGGCTTGGGTGGCAGGTCTCCTAGGAACTATGGCTACACCTTC.

The chain couples TRBV6-5 to TRBJ2-5, with 7 bases that match TRBD2. CDR1 and CDR2 (germline): MNHEY, SVGAGI. Trimming removed 6 bases from V and 2 bases from J; junction bases left unmatched: 9. This CDR3 is 15 amino acids long. CDR3 amino acids: CASRPDGREQETQYF. In DNA, the CDR3 is TGTGCCAGCAGGCCCGATGGGCGGGAGCAAGAGACCCAGTACTTC.

The CDR3: CAWSDLDRGHTEAFF. The DNA of the CDR3 is TGTGCCTGGAGTGACCTCGACAGGGGGCATACTGAAGCTTTCTTT. The genes are TRBV30 and TRBJ1-1, with 10 bases matching TRBD1. The germline V gene encodes CDR1 GTSNPN and CDR2 SVGIG (reference sequence). The CDR3 covers 15 residues. V was clipped by 1 base and J by 5 bases; unmatched bases: 7.

This clonotype was observed many times. The chain couples TRBV20-1 to TRBJ2-1; possible D gene TRBD1, 5 bases. Trimming took off 2 bases at V and 5 bases at J, with 7 bases between the two ends. This CDR3 has 12 residues. Germline CDR1 and CDR2: DFQATT and SNEGSKA (reference sequence). The CDR3 region has the DNA TGCAGTGCTAGACGCAGGGACAATGAGCAGTTCTTC. Its translation is CSARRRDNEQFF.

This clonotype was detected ten times or more. The rearrangement links TRBV6-1 to TRBJ1-5; 10 bases fit TRBD1. Germline V lookup: CDR1 MNHNS, CDR2 SASEGT. This CDR3 region has 15 residues. With V trimmed by 4 bases and J by 6 bases, 6 bases remained unmatched. CDR3 nucleotides: TGTGCCAGCAGTGGGTTGGGACAGGGGAGTCAGCCCCAGCATTTT. This encodes CASSGLGQGSQPQHF.

This clonotype was seen more than once but under ten times. J is TRBJ2-7 and V is TRBV7-6; D remains ambiguous. V gave up 5 bases and J gave up 1 base, with 12 bases separating them. The CDR3 has 14 residues. In germline, CDR1 is SGHVS, CDR2 FNYEAQ. CDR3 amino acids: CASSKDVGSYEQYF. In DNA form, the CDR3 reads TGTGCCAGCAGCAAGGACGTGGGTTCCTACGAGCAGTACTTC. Full variable domain (rest looked up from reference TRBV7-6 and TRBJ2-7): GAGVSQSPRYKVTKRGQDVALRCDPISGHVSLYWYRQALGQGPEFLTYFNYEAQQDKSGLPNDRFSAERPEGSISTLTIQRTEQRDSAMYRCASSKDVGSYEQYFGPGTRLTVT.

The rearrangement links TRBV14 to TRBJ1-2; 7 positions agree with TRBD1. The length of the CDR3 is 13 residues. Germline V CDR1 and CDR2: SGHDN, FVKESK. V shed 4 bases and J 4 bases; nucleotides not matched to a gene: 3. CDR3 DNA: TGTGCCAGCAGCCGACAGGGCGTCTATGGCTACACCTTC. Translated, it gives CASSRQGVYGYTF.